These 27 T cell receptor beta chains came from one sample sequenced in a study of blood T cell repertoires in COVID-19. Produced via immunoSEQ multiplex PCR; TCRdb's table is partial and in-frame only. The data contain around 440,000 clones, 88% of them singletons. Sequenced: peripheral blood. The receptors come from a woman aged 45-65 years with COVID-19, enrolled during active disease.

This clone appeared a single time. The chain is built from TRBV30 and TRBJ1-2; D may be TRBD1 (6 bases). CDR1 and CDR2 from the germline V gene are GTSNPN and SVGIG (reference sequence). This CDR3 is 13 amino acids long. Trimming left V 4 bases short and J 8 bases short, with 17 bases between. CDR3 sequence reads: CAWNPGGGDGYTF. CDR3 coding DNA: TGTGCCTGGAACCCCGGAGGGGGGGACGGCTACACCTTC.

The rearrangement links TRBV27 to TRBJ1-1; 8 nucleotides line up with TRBD1. V lost 5 bases and J lost 0; bases outside the gene matches: 5. Germline CDR1 reads MNHEY; CDR2 reads SMNVEV (reference sequence). This CDR3 is 15 amino acids long. The CDR3 region has the DNA TGTGCCAGCAGTCCCCGGACAGGGATGAACACTGAAGCTTTCTTT. Its translation: CASSPRTGMNTEAFF.

The V and J genes are TRBV5-1 and TRBJ1-2; maybe TRBD1 (5 bases). Germline V CDR1 and CDR2: SGHRS, YFSETQ. Trimming took off 1 base at V and 0 bases at J, with 10 bases between the two ends. The CDR3 covers 15 residues. This CDR3 reads CASSLFPGTNYGYTF. For the CDR3, the DNA is TGCGCCAGCAGCTTGTTCCCAGGGACTAACTATGGCTACACCTTC.

This rearrangement joins TRBV27 to TRBJ2-1, with a possible D match to TRBD2 (7 bases). CDR3 length: 15 amino acids. Between the trimmed V and J ends, which lost 8 bases and 6 bases, there was a span of 20 bases. CDR1 is MNHEY and CDR2 is SMNVEV in the germline V gene (reference sequence). This CDR3 is CASAVGGAMVNEQFF. The CDR3 coding sequence is TGTGCCAGCGCAGTTGGGGGGGCGATGGTCAATGAGCAGTTCTTC.

J is TRBJ1-1 and V is TRBV11-2; D is unresolved. CDR1 is SGHAT, CDR2 FQNNGV, per germline. The V end was cut by 4 bases, the J end by 8 bases, with 17 bases between. The CDR3 is 14 amino acids. CDR3 protein: CASSSGRREAEAFF. CDR3 coding DNA: TGTGCCAGCAGCTCCGGACGGCGGGAGGCCGAAGCTTTCTTT.

This chain joins TRBV24-1 and TRBJ2-1; D remains ambiguous. This CDR3 has 12 amino acids. CDR1 is KGHDR, CDR2 SFDVKD, per germline. The V and J ends lost 5 bases and 9 bases respectively, with 10 bases between them. For the CDR3, the DNA is TGTGCCACCAGTGGTCGGGTGAGTGAGCAGTTCTTC. Protein sequence: CATSGRVSEQFF.

This chain connects TRBV9 to TRBJ2-6; 12 bases map to TRBD1. The trim removed 0 bases at V and 2 bases at J, leaving 6 bases unmatched. Germline lookup yields CDR1 SGDLS and CDR2 YYNGEE. This CDR3 comprises 19 residues. The CDR3 region is CASSVVRDRGRPGANVLTF. The CDR3 DNA reads as TGTGCCAGCAGCGTAGTAAGGGACAGGGGGCGCCCTGGGGCCAACGTCCTGACTTTC.

This chain links TRBV2 with TRBJ1-5; D might be TRBD1 (5 bases). V dropped 7 bases and J dropped 7 bases, with 20 bases sitting between them. This CDR3 is built from 15 residues. Germline assignment: CDR1 SNHLY and CDR2 FYNNEI. CDR3 in DNA: TGTGCCAGCATGGGGGGGGTGGGGAGGCACCAGCCCCAGCATTTT. The encoded protein is CASMGGVGRHQPQHF.

CDR3 protein: CASSGTSGGTSTDTQYF. The CDR3 nucleotides read TGTGCCAGCAGCGGGACTAGCGGGGGCACTAGCACAGATACGCAGTATTTT. The V gene is TRBV5-5, the J gene TRBJ2-3; 14 nucleotides agree with TRBD2. V lost 4 bases to trimming and J lost 0 bases; unmatched junction nucleotides: 4. Germline V gives CDR1 SGHKS, CDR2 YYEKEE (reference sequence). CDR3 length: 17 amino acids.

The chain is built from TRBV5-4 and TRBJ1-2, with TRBD1 matching 8 bases. V was pared by 4 bases and J by 4 bases, with 18 bases of the junction left unmatched. Per germline, CDR1 SGHNT and CDR2 YYREEE (reference sequence). The CDR3 loop spans 18 amino acids. CDR3 coding DNA: TGTGCCAGCAGCCCAGCTACAAACTTACCGACAGGGGCCTATGGCTACACCTTC. Translating gives CASSPATNLPTGAYGYTF.

The chain couples TRBV11-2 to TRBJ2-7; 7 nucleotides agree with TRBD1. With V trimmed by 3 bases and J by 2 bases, 7 bases remained unmatched. CDR3 length: 15 amino acids. CDR1 and CDR2 (germline): SGHAT, FQNNGV. The CDR3 DNA reads as TGTGCCAGCAGCTTCTATACGGGGACAGCCTACGAGCAGTACTTC. Protein: CASSFYTGTAYEQYF. Complete variable domain (other parts from reference TRBV11-2 and TRBJ2-7): EAGVAQSPRYKIIEKRQSVAFWCNPISGHATLYWYQQILGQGPKLLIQFQNNGVVDDSQLPKDRFSAERLKGVDSTLKIQPAKLEDSAVYLCASSFYTGTAYEQYFGPGTRLTVT.

This chain links TRBV11-2 with TRBJ1-1, with D possibly TRBD1 on 5 matching bases. V shed 3 bases and J shed 1 base, with 6 bases lying between them. Germline V lookup: CDR1 SGHAT, CDR2 FQNNGV. The CDR3 spans 13 residues. The CDR3 nucleotides are TGTGCCAGCAGCTTGGGGCAGAACACTGAAGCTTTCTTT. This encodes CASSLGQNTEAFF.

V and J are TRBV18 and TRBJ1-5; unclear D gene. With 3 bases removed from V and 0 bases from J, the gap between germline ends came to 9 bases. The CDR3 has 15 residues. The germline CDR1 and CDR2 sequences are KGHSH and LQKENI. The DNA of the CDR3 is TGTGCCAGCTCACCCGCGGGTCGTAGCAATCAGCCCCAGCATTTT. Its translation: CASSPAGRSNQPQHF.

The chain links TRBV6-5 to TRBJ1-2; tentatively, D is TRBD1 (6 bases). Germline V gives CDR1 MNHEY, CDR2 SVGAGI. The CDR3 loop spans 14 amino acids. V lost 8 bases, J lost 0 bases, and 13 bases lay in between. DNA for the CDR3: TGTGCCAGCGGCTCAGGGGCCGCTAACTATGGCTACACCTTC. Translation: CASGSGAANYGYTF.

The rearrangement joins TRBV19 to TRBJ2-6, with D perhaps TRBD2 (5 bases). Germline CDR1 is LNHDA and CDR2 is SQIVND (reference sequence). CDR3 size: 17 residues. The germline V and J ends were trimmed by 3 bases and 3 bases, with 15 bases remaining between them. CDR3 residues: CASSIPPIRGGANVLTF. CDR3 nucleotide sequence: TGTGCCAGTAGTATCCCCCCCATACGGGGTGGGGCCAACGTCCTGACTTTC.

The chain employs TRBV3-1 (or the pseudogene TRBV3-2) and TRBJ2-2, with 8 bases matching TRBD2. CDR3 length equals 16 residues. From germline, CDR1 is LGHDT and CDR2 YNNKEL (reference sequence). With V trimmed by 4 bases and J by 6 bases, 10 bases remained unmatched. The CDR3 loop reads CASSPRGGYTPGELFF. In DNA form, the CDR3 reads TGTGCCAGCAGCCCTCGGGGGGGTTACACACCCGGGGAGCTGTTTTTT.

V is TRBV6-5 and J is TRBJ1-4, with D hard to call. Germline V gives CDR1 MNHEY, CDR2 SVGAGI. Trimming cost V 5 bases and J 5 bases, with 9 bases left between them. This CDR3 region has 13 residues. Here the CDR3 reads CASSTPGNEKLFF. The CDR3 DNA reads as TGTGCCAGCAGTACCCCGGGGAATGAAAAACTGTTTTTT.

This chain connects TRBV5-6 to TRBJ1-1, with D possibly matching TRBD1 (5 bases). This CDR3 has 14 residues. Trimming took off 4 bases at V and 3 bases at J, with 13 bases between the two ends. CDR1 and CDR2 (germline): SGHDT, YYEEEE. The CDR3 DNA sequence: TGTGCCAGCAGCCTCTTCGGGGGATACACTGAAGCTTTCTTT. The encoded protein is CASSLFGGYTEAFF.

The chain links TRBV7-2 to TRBJ2-1; a weak D match, TRBD2 (5 bases). This CDR3 has 12 residues. V was shortened by 4 bases and J by 10 bases, with 11 bases between the two germline ends. Per germline, CDR1 SGHTA and CDR2 FQGNSA. CDR3 loop: CASSSSRLEQFF. The CDR3 DNA sequence: TGTGCCAGCAGCTCTAGCCGTTTGGAGCAGTTCTTC.

The chain is built from TRBV9 and TRBJ2-2; 8 nucleotides match TRBD1. The V gene's germline CDR1 is SGDLS and CDR2 YYNGEE. The CDR3 extends over 16 amino acids. V was pared by 2 bases and J by 0 bases, with 3 bases of the junction left unmatched. Written as DNA, the CDR3 is TGTGCCAGCAGCGTGACAGGGGAAGCGAACACCGGGGAGCTGTTTTTT. This sequence encodes CASSVTGEANTGELFF.

The chain employs TRBV6-6 and TRBJ1-2; perhaps TRBD1 as D (5 bases). CDR1 is MNHNY, CDR2 SVGAGI, per germline (reference sequence). The CDR3 is 12 amino acids. V shed 5 bases and J shed 4 bases, with 8 bases lying between them. The chain's CDR3 is CASSTDSYGYTF. CDR3 DNA: TGTGCCAGCAGTACCGACAGCTATGGCTACACCTTC.

V gene TRBV27 combines with J gene TRBJ2-5; 9 nucleotides line up with TRBD1. V lost 6 bases to trimming and J lost 4 bases; unmatched junction nucleotides: 12. This CDR3 has 16 amino acids. Germline CDR1 reads MNHEY; CDR2 reads SMNVEV (reference sequence). As DNA, the CDR3 is TGTGCCAGCAGCCCTACACAGGGGGCGGGCATAGAGACCCAGTACTTC. It encodes CASSPTQGAGIETQYF.

V and J are TRBV6-5 and TRBJ2-7; D possibly corresponds to TRBD1 (6 bases). The germline V gene encodes CDR1 MNHEY and CDR2 SVGAGI. This CDR3 region has 11 residues. CDR3 sequence reads: CQAGQPYEQYF. The CDR3, as DNA: TGTCAGGCAGGACAGCCTTACGAGCAGTACTTC.

The gene calls are TRBV6-5 and TRBJ1-2, with 8 bases matching TRBD1. V was pared by 2 bases and J by 7 bases, with 3 bases of the junction left unmatched. The germline V gene encodes CDR1 MNHEY and CDR2 SVGAGI. This CDR3 contains 13 residues. CDR3 coding DNA: TGTGCCAGCAGTTACGTACAGGGGGGTGGCTACACCTTC. This sequence encodes CASSYVQGGGYTF.

The chain joins TRBV18 to TRBJ1-3; D is unresolved. In germline, CDR1 is KGHSH, CDR2 LQKENI. Trimming shortened V by 3 bases and J by 0 bases, and 15 bases separated the two germline ends. This CDR3 contains 17 residues. The CDR3 nucleotides are TGTGCCAGCTCACCCGGGTGGGTGAGTCCCTCTGGAAACACCATATATTTT. Translated, it gives CASSPGWVSPSGNTIYF.

The chain uses TRBV30 and TRBJ1-6; 8 bases match TRBD1. The CDR3 consists of 13 residues. From germline, CDR1 is GTSNPN and CDR2 SVGIG (reference sequence). Germline trimming cut 5 bases from V and 7 bases from J; bases unmatched to any gene: 4. The CDR3 DNA is TGTGCCTGGCAACCAGGGGGCAATTCACCCCTCCACTTT. Amino acids: CAWQPGGNSPLHF. Combining the CDR3 with reference TRBV30 and TRBJ1-6 gives the whole variable domain SQTIHQWPATLVQPVGSPLSLECTVEGTSNPNLYWYRQAAGRGLQLLFYSVGIGQISSEVPQNLSASRPQDRQFILSSKKLLLSDSGFYLCAWQPGGNSPLHFGNGTRLTVT.

This chain links TRBV11-2 with TRBJ2-1, with 11 bases aligning to TRBD2. The CDR3 is 18 amino acids. Trimming at V came to 1 base and at J to 2 bases, leaving 7 bases not matched to a gene. Germline V gene data show CDR1 as SGHAT and CDR2 as FQNNGV. The CDR3 spells CASSLVRPSGGPYNEQFF. CDR3 DNA sequence: TGTGCCAGCAGCTTAGTGCGGCCTAGCGGGGGGCCCTACAATGAGCAGTTCTTC.